This TCR beta chain was recovered during a study of blood T cell repertoires in COVID-19. CDR1 and CDR2 from the germline V gene are MNHEY and SMNVEV (reference sequence). The CDR3 has 16 amino acids. Between the trimmed V and J ends, which lost 2 bases and 4 bases, there was a span of 15 bases. Measured with immunoSEQ multiplex PCR; TCRdb has only the in-frame clones, and not every one. The top ten clones hold 1.2% to 1.5% of a sample with about 250,000 clones, about 90% of them seen once. The source material was peripheral blood. The receptor was isolated from a man older than 75 with acute or convalescent COVID-19. This chain links TRBV27 with TRBJ2-1; D is possibly TRBD2 (6 bases). As DNA, the CDR3 is TGTGCCAGCAGTTTAAGGGTCTTGGGGACTTACAATGAGCAGTTCTTC. Translating it yields CASSLRVLGTYNEQFF.